These 29 T cell receptor beta chains were sequenced from one sample in a study of T cell responses to AZD1222 COVID-19 vaccine. TCRdb's copy holds only in-frame clones and misses some; the assay was immunoSEQ multiplex PCR. The sample yields some 120,000 clones, 75% to 90% seen once. This sample comprised peripheral blood, obtained on day 0 of MenACWY control vaccination. All receptors come from an adult in good health.

This clone occurred a few times. This chain links TRBV5-4 with TRBJ1-2; 12 nucleotides line up with TRBD1. The CDR3 covers 16 residues. V was pared by 3 bases and J by 3 bases, with 6 bases of the junction left unmatched. Germline CDR1 reads SGHNT; CDR2 reads YYREEE (reference sequence). This CDR3 reads CASSSYGTGGDYGYTF. DNA for the CDR3: TGTGCCAGCAGCTCGTATGGGACAGGGGGCGACTATGGCTACACCTTC.

This clone was seen a single time. DNA for the CDR3: TGTGCCAGCAGCCAAGCCCGTTGGCTGGGGGCTTTCTTT. Translated, it gives CASSQARWLGAFF. The chain uses TRBV3-1 (or the pseudogene TRBV3-2) and TRBJ1-1; D remains ambiguous. V gave up 1 base and J gave up 11 bases, with 14 bases separating them. The germline V gene has CDR1 LGHDT and CDR2 YNNKEL (reference sequence). The CDR3 runs to 13 residues.

The chain joins TRBV7-2 to TRBJ1-2, with a tentative D call TRBD1 (5 bases). CDR3 length: 15 residues. Germline V lookup: CDR1 SGHTA, CDR2 FQGNSA. V lost 1 base and J 6 bases, leaving 15 bases between the germline ends. This chain's CDR3 is CASSLVPPGNDGYTF. The CDR3 nucleotides are TGTGCCAGCAGCTTAGTCCCCCCAGGGAACGATGGCTACACCTTC.

The chain combines TRBV28 with TRBJ1-2; maybe TRBD1 (5 bases). This CDR3 is 15 amino acids long. The ends were cut back, 5 bases at V and 5 bases at J, with 18 bases in the middle. CDR1 and CDR2 (germline): MDHEN, SYDVKM. CDR3 nucleotides: TGTGCCAGCAGTCAGGGACCCAGGGCGGGGTATGGCTACACCTTC. Its protein product is CASSQGPRAGYGYTF.

V gene TRBV3-1 (or the pseudogene TRBV3-2) combines with J gene TRBJ1-6; the D gene is possibly TRBD1 (5 bases). Trimming took 4 bases from V and 5 from J, leaving 12 bases between them. The CDR3 totals 15 residues. CDR1 is LGHDT and CDR2 is YNNKEL in the germline V gene (reference sequence). Here the CDR3 DNA reads TGTGCCAGCAGCCCCTCGGGGGTAAATAATTCACCCCTCCACTTT. It is translated as CASSPSGVNNSPLHF.

This clone was detected only once. The V gene is TRBV4-3, the J gene TRBJ1-1; a possible D gene is TRBD1 (5 bases). The V end lost 0 bases, the J end lost 10 bases, and 15 bases lay between the germline ends. The CDR3 consists of 14 residues. In germline, CDR1 is LGHNA, CDR2 YSLEER. The CDR3 loop reads CASSQDVRREGAFF. CDR3 bases: TGCGCCAGCAGCCAAGATGTGCGCAGGGAAGGAGCTTTCTTT.

The chain joins TRBV9 to TRBJ1-4, with D possibly TRBD1 on 6 matching bases. V was clipped by 3 bases and J by 13 bases, with 16 bases between them. CDR1 and CDR2 from the germline V gene are SGDLS and YYNGEE. CDR3 size: 13 residues. In DNA, the CDR3 is TGTGCCAGCAGCGCAAGGGGGGCCGCTCGACTGTTTTTT. Translating it yields CASSARGAARLFF.

This sequence joins TRBV5-1 and TRBJ2-1, with 10 positions matching TRBD2. The CDR3 consists of 16 residues. CDR1 is SGHRS, CDR2 YFSETQ, per germline. Trimming removed 1 base from V and 5 bases from J; junction bases left unmatched: 6. The CDR3 region is CASSLSSGGQNNEQFF. CDR3 nucleotide sequence: TGCGCCAGCAGCTTGAGTAGCGGGGGGCAGAACAATGAGCAGTTCTTC.

The V and J genes are TRBV7-8 and TRBJ2-7; 8 bases map to TRBD1. Germline V gene sequence: CDR1 SGHVS, CDR2 FQNEAQ. This CDR3 is built from 14 residues. The V segment lost 2 bases and the J segment 4 bases; nucleotides outside the gene matches: 4. The CDR3 is CASSLRQGAYEQYF. DNA of the CDR3: TGTGCCAGCAGCTTAAGGCAGGGGGCTTACGAGCAGTACTTC.

V and J are TRBV7-2 and TRBJ2-7; the match to TRBD2 covers 8 bases. Germline CDR1 is SGHTA and CDR2 is FQGNSA. This CDR3 contains 16 residues. V lost 5 bases to trimming and J lost 2 bases; unmatched junction nucleotides: 11. CDR3 sequence: CASSLRMGAGAYEQYF. For the CDR3, the DNA is TGTGCCAGCAGCCTACGTATGGGAGCGGGGGCCTACGAGCAGTACTTC. Looking up the rest from reference TRBV7-2 and TRBJ2-7 gives the full variable domain: GAGVSQSPSNKVTEKGKDVELRCDPISGHTALYWYRQSLGQGLEFLIYFQGNSAPDKSGLPSDRFSAERTGGSVSTLTIQRTQQEDSAVYLCASSLRMGAGAYEQYFGPGTRLTVT.

The count of this clone is one. V is TRBV6-5 and J is TRBJ1-3; unclear D gene. The germline V gene has CDR1 MNHEY and CDR2 SVGAGI. The CDR3 loop spans 16 amino acids. V was trimmed by 0 bases and J by 4 bases, leaving 13 bases between them. The CDR3: CASSYSLQTLGNTIYF. CDR3 nucleotides: TGTGCCAGCAGTTACTCCCTCCAGACACTCGGAAACACCATATATTTT.

This clone has a handful of counts. This chain uses TRBV24-1 with TRBJ1-6; D uncertain. Deletions cut 0 bases from V and 10 bases from J, with 12 bases between. Germline CDR1 and CDR2: KGHDR and SFDVKD. The CDR3 length is 15 residues. Here the CDR3 DNA reads TGTGCCACCAGTGATTTGCAGTCGCCCGGCTCACCCCTCCACTTT. It translates to CATSDLQSPGSPLHF.

The V and J genes are TRBV7-2 and TRBJ1-2; tentative D call: TRBD1 (5 bases). Trimming took 5 bases from V and 5 from J, leaving 24 bases between them. The CDR3 loop spans 17 amino acids. Germline assignment: CDR1 SGHTA and CDR2 FQGNSA. The chain's CDR3 is CASSLHLREPTKYGYTF. CDR3 DNA: TGTGCCAGCAGCCTTCATCTCAGGGAACCCACCAAGTATGGCTACACCTTC. The whole variable domain, filled in from reference TRBV7-2 and TRBJ1-2, reads GAGVSQSPSNKVTEKGKDVELRCDPISGHTALYWYRQSLGQGLEFLIYFQGNSAPDKSGLPSDRFSAERTGGSVSTLTIQRTQQEDSAVYLCASSLHLREPTKYGYTFGSGTRLTVV.

CDR3 sequence (DNA): TGTGCCATCAGTGACCGGGACAGGGGAAGGTCACCCCTCCACTTT. Translation: CAISDRDRGRSPLHF. This chain joins TRBV10-3 and TRBJ1-6; TRBD1 aligns across 10 bases. The trim removed 3 bases at V and 10 bases at J, leaving 6 bases unmatched. The CDR3 is 15 amino acids. Per the germline V gene, CDR1 is ENHRY and CDR2 is SYGVKD.

This chain connects TRBV19 to TRBJ2-7; D is ambiguous. The CDR3 runs 12 residues. Per the germline V gene, CDR1 is LNHDA and CDR2 is SQIVND (reference sequence). Trimming pared 7 bases from V and 3 bases from J, leaving 10 bases between. DNA of the CDR3: TGTGCCAGTACCGATCGTCACTACGAGCAGTACTTC. It is translated as CASTDRHYEQYF.

The chain recombines TRBV5-5 with TRBJ2-2; no reliable D call. The CDR3 consists of 16 residues. The V and J ends lost 3 bases and 1 base respectively, with 13 bases between them. Per the germline V gene, CDR1 is SGHKS and CDR2 is YYEKEE (reference sequence). The CDR3 reads CASSYFGEKNTGELFF. CDR3 sequence (DNA): TGTGCCAGCAGCTATTTTGGGGAAAAGAACACCGGGGAGCTGTTTTTT.

CDR3 nucleotide sequence: TGTGCCAGCAGCCCGAGTAGCGGGGGGGCCAACACCGGGGAGCTGTTTTTT. Translation: CASSPSSGGANTGELFF. The chain has TRBV7-2 and TRBJ2-2; 11 bases fit TRBD2. There are 17 residues in the CDR3. V lost 5 bases and J lost 2; bases outside the gene matches: 7. CDR1 SGHTA and CDR2 FQGNSA come from the germline V gene.

The rearrangement links TRBV9 to TRBJ2-2; perhaps TRBD2 as D (7 bases). This CDR3 is 18 amino acids long. Between the trimmed V and J ends, which lost 5 bases and 0 bases, there was a span of 20 bases. CDR1 is SGDLS, CDR2 YYNGEE, per germline. CDR3 in amino acids: CASSGTGGLVTNTGELFF. CDR3 nucleotides: TGTGCCAGCAGTGGCACGGGGGGCCTCGTCACGAACACCGGGGAGCTGTTTTTT.

The rearrangement joins TRBV5-1 to TRBJ1-1; no clear D gene. Germline CDR1 SGHRS, CDR2 YFSETQ. V was clipped by 0 bases and J by 0 bases, with 6 bases between them. The CDR3 sequence is 14 residues long. CDR3 region: CASSLERMNTEAFF. The CDR3 DNA sequence: TGCGCCAGCAGCTTGGAAAGGATGAACACTGAAGCTTTCTTT. The full variable domain, with the rest looked up from reference TRBV5-1 and TRBJ1-1, is KAGVTQTPRYLIKTRGQQVTLSCSPISGHRSVSWYQQTPGQGLQFLFEYFSETQRNKGNFPGRFSGRQFSNSRSEMNVSTLELGDSALYLCASSLERMNTEAFFGQGTRLTVV.

The chain is built from TRBV7-8 and TRBJ1-1; D might be TRBD1 (6 bases). V shed 2 bases and J shed 6 bases, with 16 bases lying between them. CDR1 and CDR2 from the germline V gene are SGHVS and FQNEAQ. The CDR3 covers 15 residues. CDR3 protein: CASSLSWGLAPEAFF. The CDR3 DNA reads TGTGCCAGCAGCTTATCTTGGGGGCTCGCCCCTGAAGCTTTCTTT.

The chain links TRBV7-2 to TRBJ2-2; D may be TRBD1 (6 bases). This CDR3 has 16 amino acids. V was clipped by 2 bases and J by 3 bases, with 13 bases between them. Germline V lookup: CDR1 SGHTA, CDR2 FQGNSA. CDR3 amino acids: CASSLWGRGYTGELFF. DNA for the CDR3: TGTGCCAGCAGCTTATGGGGCAGGGGTTACACCGGGGAGCTGTTTTTT.

This clone showed up just a few times. The chain uses TRBV24-1 and TRBJ2-1, with TRBD1 matching 7 bases. The V gene end was trimmed by 4 bases and the J gene end by 5 bases; junction bases not matched to a gene: 7. This CDR3 contains 15 residues. The germline gives CDR1 KGHDR, CDR2 SFDVKD. CDR3: CATSDPGQTNNEQFF. The CDR3 DNA follows: TGTGCCACCAGTGACCCGGGACAGACAAACAATGAGCAGTTCTTC.

This rearrangement joins TRBV5-8 to TRBJ2-5; D call uncertain. Germline assignment: CDR1 SGHTS and CDR2 YDEGEE. Trimming pared 3 bases from V and 1 base from J, leaving 10 bases between. The CDR3 contains 14 residues. CDR3 bases: TGTGCCAGCAGCTCGCTTAGGGTCCAAGAGACCCAGTACTTC. This encodes CASSSLRVQETQYF.

The chain is built from TRBV5-1 and TRBJ2-5, with TRBD2 matching over 12 bases. There are 16 residues in the CDR3. J was trimmed by 5 bases and V by 0 bases; bases with no gene match: 5. Germline loops: CDR1 SGHRS, CDR2 YFSETQ. CDR3 sequence reads: CASSLAPSGGAETQYF. The CDR3 DNA sequence: TGCGCCAGCAGCTTGGCCCCTAGCGGGGGGGCTGAGACCCAGTACTTC.

V gene TRBV7-2 combines with J gene TRBJ2-2, with 7 bases identical to TRBD2. Germline-derived CDR1 and CDR2 are SGHTA and FQGNSA. The CDR3 has 15 residues. J was trimmed by 0 bases and V by 5 bases; bases with no gene match: 3. The CDR3 region has the DNA TGTGCCAGCAGCCCTACTAGCGCGAACACCGGGGAGCTGTTTTTT. Protein: CASSPTSANTGELFF. The variable domain in full, with the rest retrieved from reference TRBV7-2 and TRBJ2-2, is GAGVSQSPSNKVTEKGKDVELRCDPISGHTALYWYRQSLGQGLEFLIYFQGNSAPDKSGLPSDRFSAERTGGSVSTLTIQRTQQEDSAVYLCASSPTSANTGELFFGEGSRLTVL.

This chain connects TRBV7-2 to TRBJ2-7; D is ambiguous. This CDR3 is built from 14 residues. Germline values: CDR1 SGHTA, CDR2 FQGNSA. The V gene lost 1 base and the J gene lost 3 bases, with 10 bases spanning the gap. The CDR3 sequence is CASSLVGDLYEQYF. As DNA, the CDR3 is TGTGCCAGCAGCTTAGTTGGGGATCTCTACGAGCAGTACTTC.

The chain couples TRBV3-1 (or the pseudogene TRBV3-2) to TRBJ2-7, with D hard to call. The CDR3 is made up of 20 amino acids. V was trimmed by 0 bases and J by 5 bases, leaving 29 bases between them. The V gene's germline CDR1 is LGHDT and CDR2 YNNKEL (reference sequence). The CDR3 region has the DNA TGTGCCAGCAGCCAAGACCTCTTCGCCGTAGACCCCTCACACGACGACGAGCAGTACTTC. Protein: CASSQDLFAVDPSHDDEQYF.

V is TRBV28 and J is TRBJ1-2; D is undetermined. CDR1 is MDHEN and CDR2 is SYDVKM in the germline V gene. With 2 bases removed from V and 5 bases from J, the gap between germline ends came to 9 bases. The CDR3 runs 13 residues. The CDR3 DNA reads as TGTGCCAGCAGTTTAAGGCAACCTTATGGCTACACCTTC. Residues: CASSLRQPYGYTF.

The chain employs TRBV29-1 and TRBJ2-7; 10 bases agree with TRBD1. Germline V gene sequence: CDR1 SQVTM, CDR2 ANQGSEA. The CDR3 is made up of 13 amino acids. J was trimmed by 4 bases and V by 6 bases; bases with no gene match: 6. The CDR3 DNA follows: TGCAGCGTCTCCGGGACAGGGGAATACGAGCAGTACTTC. Its protein product is CSVSGTGEYEQYF.